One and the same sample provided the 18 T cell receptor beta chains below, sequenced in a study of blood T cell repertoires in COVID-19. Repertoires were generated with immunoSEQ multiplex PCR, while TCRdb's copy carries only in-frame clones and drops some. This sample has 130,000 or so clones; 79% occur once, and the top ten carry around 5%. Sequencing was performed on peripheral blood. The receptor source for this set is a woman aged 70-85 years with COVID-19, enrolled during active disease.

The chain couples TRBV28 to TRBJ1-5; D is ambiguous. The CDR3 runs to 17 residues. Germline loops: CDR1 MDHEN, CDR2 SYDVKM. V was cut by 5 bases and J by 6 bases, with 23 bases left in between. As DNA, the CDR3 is TGTGCCAGCAGTATAAGGCCGCCGGGTATCGGAGGTCAGCCCCAGCATTTT. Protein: CASSIRPPGIGGQPQHF.

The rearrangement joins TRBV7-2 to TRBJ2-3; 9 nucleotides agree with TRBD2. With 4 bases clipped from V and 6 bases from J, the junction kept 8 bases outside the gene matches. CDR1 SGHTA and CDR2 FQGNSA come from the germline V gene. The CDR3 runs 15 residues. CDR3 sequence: CASSSSGGRGDTQYF. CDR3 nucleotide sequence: TGTGCCAGCAGCTCGAGCGGGGGGAGGGGCGATACGCAGTATTTT.

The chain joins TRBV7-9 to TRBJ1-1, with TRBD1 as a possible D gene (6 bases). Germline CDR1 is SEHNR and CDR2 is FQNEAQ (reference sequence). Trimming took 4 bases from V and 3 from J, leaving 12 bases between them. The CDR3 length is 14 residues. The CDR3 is CASSSPNRDTEAFF. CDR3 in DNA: TGTGCCAGCAGCTCACCCAACAGGGACACTGAAGCTTTCTTT.

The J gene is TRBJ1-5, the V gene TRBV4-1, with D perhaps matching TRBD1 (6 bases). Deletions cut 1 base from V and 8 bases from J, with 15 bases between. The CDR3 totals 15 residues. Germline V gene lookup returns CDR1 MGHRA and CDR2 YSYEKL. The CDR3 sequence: CASSQGRGAGEPQHF. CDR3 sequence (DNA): TGCGCCAGCAGCCAAGGGCGGGGGGCCGGGGAGCCCCAGCATTTT.

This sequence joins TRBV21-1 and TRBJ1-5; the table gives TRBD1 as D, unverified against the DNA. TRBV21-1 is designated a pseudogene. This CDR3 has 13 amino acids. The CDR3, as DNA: TGTGCCAGCAGAACAGGGGGCGGTCAGCCCCAGCATTTT. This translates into CASRTGGGQPQHF.

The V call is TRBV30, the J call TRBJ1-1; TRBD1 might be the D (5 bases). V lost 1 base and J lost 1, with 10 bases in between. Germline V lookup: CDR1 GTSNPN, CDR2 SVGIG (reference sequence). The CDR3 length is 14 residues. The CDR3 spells CAWSGGGGNTEAFF. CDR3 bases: TGTGCCTGGAGTGGTGGGGGAGGGAACACTGAAGCTTTCTTT. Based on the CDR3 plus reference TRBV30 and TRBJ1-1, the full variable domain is SQTIHQWPATLVQPVGSPLSLECTVEGTSNPNLYWYRQAAGRGLQLLFYSVGIGQISSEVPQNLSASRPQDRQFILSSKKLLLSDSGFYLCAWSGGGGNTEAFFGQGTRLTVV.

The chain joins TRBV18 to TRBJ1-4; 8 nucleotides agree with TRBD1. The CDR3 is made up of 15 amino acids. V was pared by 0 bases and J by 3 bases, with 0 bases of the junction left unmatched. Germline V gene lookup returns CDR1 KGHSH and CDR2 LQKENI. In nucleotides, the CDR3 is TGTGCCAGCTCACCACCGGGACAGGCTAATGAAAAACTGTTTTTT. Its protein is CASSPPGQANEKLFF.

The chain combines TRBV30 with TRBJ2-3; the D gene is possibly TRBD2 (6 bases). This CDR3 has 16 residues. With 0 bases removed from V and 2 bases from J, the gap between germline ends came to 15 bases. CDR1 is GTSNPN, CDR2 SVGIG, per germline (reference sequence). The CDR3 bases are TGTGCCTGGAGTGTAATTATCGGGGGATTCACAGATACGCAGTATTTT. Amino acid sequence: CAWSVIIGGFTDTQYF.

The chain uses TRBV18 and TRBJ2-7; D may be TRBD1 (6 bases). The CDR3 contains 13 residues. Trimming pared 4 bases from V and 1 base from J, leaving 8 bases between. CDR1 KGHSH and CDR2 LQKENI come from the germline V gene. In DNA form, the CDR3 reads TGTGCCAGCTCACTAGACAGGTCCTACGAGCAGTACTTC. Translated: CASSLDRSYEQYF.

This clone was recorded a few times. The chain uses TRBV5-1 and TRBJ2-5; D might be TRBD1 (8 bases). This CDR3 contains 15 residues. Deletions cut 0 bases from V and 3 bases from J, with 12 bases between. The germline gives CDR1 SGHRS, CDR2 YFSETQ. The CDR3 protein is CASSLGTGREETQYF. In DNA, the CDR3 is TGCGCCAGCAGCTTGGGGACAGGGAGGGAAGAGACCCAGTACTTC.

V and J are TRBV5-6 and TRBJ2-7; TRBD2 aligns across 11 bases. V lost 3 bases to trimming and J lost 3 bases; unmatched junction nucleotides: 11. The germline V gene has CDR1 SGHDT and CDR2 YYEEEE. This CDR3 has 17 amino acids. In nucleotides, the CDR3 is TGTGCCAGCAGCTCCCTGGGGACTAGCGGCGCCTTCTACGAGCAGTACTTC. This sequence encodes CASSSLGTSGAFYEQYF.

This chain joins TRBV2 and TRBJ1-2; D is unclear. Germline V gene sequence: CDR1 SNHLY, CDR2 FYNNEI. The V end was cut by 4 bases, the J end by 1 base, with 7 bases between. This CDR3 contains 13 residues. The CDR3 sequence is CASSAKLNYGYTF. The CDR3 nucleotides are TGTGCCAGCAGTGCAAAACTTAACTATGGCTACACCTTC.

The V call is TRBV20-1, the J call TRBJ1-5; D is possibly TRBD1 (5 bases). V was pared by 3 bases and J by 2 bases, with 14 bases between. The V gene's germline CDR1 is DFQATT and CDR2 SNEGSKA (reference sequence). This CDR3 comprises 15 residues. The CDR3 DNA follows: TGCAGTGCTAGTTCGGGCGGAGGGGGCAATCAGCCCCAGCATTTT. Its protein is CSASSGGGGNQPQHF.

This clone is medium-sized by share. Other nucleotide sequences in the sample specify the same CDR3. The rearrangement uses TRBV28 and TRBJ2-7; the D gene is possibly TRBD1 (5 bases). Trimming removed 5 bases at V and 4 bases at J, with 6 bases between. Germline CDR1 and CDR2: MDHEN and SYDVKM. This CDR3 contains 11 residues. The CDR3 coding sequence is TGTGCCAGCAGTAGGGGTTACGAGCAGTACTTC. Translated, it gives CASSRGYEQYF.

In DNA, the CDR3 is TGTGCCAGCAGTGAAGCGCCACGGAGTAGCTCCTACGAGCAGTACTTC. Translating it yields CASSEAPRSSSYEQYF. This sequence joins TRBV6-1 and TRBJ2-7; unclear D gene. Deletions cut 0 bases from V and 0 bases from J, with 12 bases between. Germline V gives CDR1 MNHNS, CDR2 SASEGT. CDR3 size: 16 residues.

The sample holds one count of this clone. The CDR3 bases are TGTGCCAGCACCAGGTATCAGACAGGGGCCGCCGGGGGAGGCTACACCTTC. Translated: CASTRYQTGAAGGGYTF. V usage is TRBV2 and J usage is TRBJ1-2; 8 bases line up with TRBD1. Germline trimming cut 7 bases from V and 8 bases from J; bases unmatched to any gene: 21. The CDR3 covers 17 residues. Per the germline V gene, CDR1 is SNHLY and CDR2 is FYNNEI.

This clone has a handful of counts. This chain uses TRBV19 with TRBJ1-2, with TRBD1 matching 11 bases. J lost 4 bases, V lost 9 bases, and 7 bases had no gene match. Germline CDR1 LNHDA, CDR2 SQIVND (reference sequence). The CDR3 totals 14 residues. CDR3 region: CASRTGGRFYGYTF. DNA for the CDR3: TGTGCCAGCAGGACAGGGGGCCGCTTCTATGGCTACACCTTC.

The CDR3 protein is CASSQVQIDRRTEAFF. The CDR3 DNA reads as TGCGCCAGCAGCCAAGTCCAAATCGACAGGCGAACTGAAGCTTTCTTT. This chain connects TRBV4-1 to TRBJ1-1, with D possibly being TRBD1 (6 bases). This CDR3 spans 16 amino acids. Germline V gene lookup returns CDR1 MGHRA and CDR2 YSYEKL. V was shortened by 1 base and J by 5 bases, with 17 bases between the two germline ends.